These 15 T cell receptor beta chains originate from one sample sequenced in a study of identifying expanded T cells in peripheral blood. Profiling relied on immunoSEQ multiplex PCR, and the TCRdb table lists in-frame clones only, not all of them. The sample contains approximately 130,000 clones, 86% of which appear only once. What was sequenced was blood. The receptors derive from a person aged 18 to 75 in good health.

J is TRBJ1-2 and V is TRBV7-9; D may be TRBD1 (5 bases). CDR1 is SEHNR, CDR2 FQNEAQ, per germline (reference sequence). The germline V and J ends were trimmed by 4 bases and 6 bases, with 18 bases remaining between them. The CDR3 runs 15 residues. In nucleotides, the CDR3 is TGTGCCAGCAGCTACGCTGCCGGGACGGGAGATGGCTACACCTTC. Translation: CASSYAAGTGDGYTF.

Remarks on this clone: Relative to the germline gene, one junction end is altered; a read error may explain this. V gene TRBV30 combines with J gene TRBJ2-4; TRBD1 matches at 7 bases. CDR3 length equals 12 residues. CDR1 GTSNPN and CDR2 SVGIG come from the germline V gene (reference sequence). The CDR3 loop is CAWSVGQLDPIF. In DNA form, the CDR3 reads TGTGCCTGGAGTGTGGGACAGTTAGATCCCATCTTC.

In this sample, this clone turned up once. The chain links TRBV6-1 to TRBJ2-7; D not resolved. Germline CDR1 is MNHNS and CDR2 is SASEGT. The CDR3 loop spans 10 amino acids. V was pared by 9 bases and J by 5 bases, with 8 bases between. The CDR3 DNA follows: TGTGCCAGTAATACAAACGAGCAGTACTTC. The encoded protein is CASNTNEQYF.

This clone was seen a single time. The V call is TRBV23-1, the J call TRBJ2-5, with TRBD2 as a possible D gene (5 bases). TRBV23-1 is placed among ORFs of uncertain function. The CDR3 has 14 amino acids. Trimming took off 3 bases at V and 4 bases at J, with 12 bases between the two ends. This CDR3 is CASSQAGRGETQYF. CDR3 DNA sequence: TGCGCCAGCAGTCAGGCGGGTCGTGGAGAGACCCAGTACTTC.

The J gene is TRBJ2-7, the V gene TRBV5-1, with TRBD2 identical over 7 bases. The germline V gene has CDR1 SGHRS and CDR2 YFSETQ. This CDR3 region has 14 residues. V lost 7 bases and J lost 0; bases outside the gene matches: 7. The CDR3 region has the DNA TGCGCCAGCGAGGCGGGAGACCTCTCCTACGAGCAGTACTTC. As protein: CASEAGDLSYEQYF.

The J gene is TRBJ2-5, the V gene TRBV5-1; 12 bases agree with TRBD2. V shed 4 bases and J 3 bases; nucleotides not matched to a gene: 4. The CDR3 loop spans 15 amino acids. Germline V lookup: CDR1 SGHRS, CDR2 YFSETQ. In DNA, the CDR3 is TGCGCCAGCAGCCGACTAGCGGGGGACGAAGAGACCCAGTACTTC. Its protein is CASSRLAGDEETQYF.

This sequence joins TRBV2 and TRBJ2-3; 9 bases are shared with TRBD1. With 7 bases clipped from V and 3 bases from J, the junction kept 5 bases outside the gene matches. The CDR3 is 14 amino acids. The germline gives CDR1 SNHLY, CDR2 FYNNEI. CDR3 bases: TGTGCCAGCATTAACAGGGGGCCGACAGATACGCAGTATTTT. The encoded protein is CASINRGPTDTQYF. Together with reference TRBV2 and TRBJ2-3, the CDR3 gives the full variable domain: EPEVTQTPSHQVTQMGQEVILRCVPISNHLYFYWYRQILGQKVEFLVSFYNNEISEKSEIFDDQFSVERPDGSNFTLKIRSTKLEDSAMYFCASINRGPTDTQYFGPGTRLTVL.

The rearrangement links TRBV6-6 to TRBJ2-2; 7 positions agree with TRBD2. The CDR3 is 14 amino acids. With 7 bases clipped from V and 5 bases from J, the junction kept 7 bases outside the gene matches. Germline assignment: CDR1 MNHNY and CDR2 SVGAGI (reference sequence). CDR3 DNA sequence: TGTGCCAGCATCTCGGGGAGGGAAACCGGGGAGCTGTTTTTT. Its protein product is CASISGRETGELFF.

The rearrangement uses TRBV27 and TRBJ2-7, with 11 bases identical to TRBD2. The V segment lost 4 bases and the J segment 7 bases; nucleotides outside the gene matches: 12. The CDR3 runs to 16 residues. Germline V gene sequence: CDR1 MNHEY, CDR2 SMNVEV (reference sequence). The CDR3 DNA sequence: TGTGCCAGCAGTTCGGGGGTAGCGGGGGGGCCCCGGGAGCAGTACTTC. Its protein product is CASSSGVAGGPREQYF.

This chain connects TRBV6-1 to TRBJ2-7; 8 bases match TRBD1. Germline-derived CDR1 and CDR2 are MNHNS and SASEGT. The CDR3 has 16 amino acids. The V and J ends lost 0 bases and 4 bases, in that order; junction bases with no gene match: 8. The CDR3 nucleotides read TGTGCCAGCAGTGAAGCGTTGGGACAGGCCCATTACGAGCAGTACTTC. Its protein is CASSEALGQAHYEQYF.

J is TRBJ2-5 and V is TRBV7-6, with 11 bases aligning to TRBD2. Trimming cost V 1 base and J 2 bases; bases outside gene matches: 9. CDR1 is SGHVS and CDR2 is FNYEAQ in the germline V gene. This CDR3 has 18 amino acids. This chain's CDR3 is CASSLEGTSGGGQETQYF. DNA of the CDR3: TGTGCCAGCAGCTTAGAGGGGACTAGCGGAGGGGGGCAAGAGACCCAGTACTTC.

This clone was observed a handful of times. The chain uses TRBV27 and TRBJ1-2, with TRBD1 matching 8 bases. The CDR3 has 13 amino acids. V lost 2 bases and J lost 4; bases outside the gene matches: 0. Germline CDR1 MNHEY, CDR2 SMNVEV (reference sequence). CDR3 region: CASSLGTGYGYTF. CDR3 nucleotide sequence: TGTGCCAGCAGTTTAGGGACAGGCTATGGCTACACCTTC.

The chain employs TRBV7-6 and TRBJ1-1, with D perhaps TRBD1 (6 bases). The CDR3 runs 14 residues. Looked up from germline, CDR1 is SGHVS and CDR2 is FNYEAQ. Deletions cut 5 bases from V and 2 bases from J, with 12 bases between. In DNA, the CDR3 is TGTGCCAGCAGCCTCGGGACACCTAACACTGAAGCTTTCTTT. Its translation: CASSLGTPNTEAFF.

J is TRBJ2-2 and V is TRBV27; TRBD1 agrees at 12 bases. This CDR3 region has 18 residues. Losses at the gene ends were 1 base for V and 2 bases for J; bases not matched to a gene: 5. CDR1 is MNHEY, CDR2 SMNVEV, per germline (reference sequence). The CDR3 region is CASSLYGTGGANTGELFF. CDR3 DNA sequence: TGTGCCAGCAGTTTATACGGGACAGGGGGCGCTAACACCGGGGAGCTGTTTTTT.

The CDR3 sequence: CASTMGLAADTQYF. For the CDR3, the DNA is TGTGCCAGCACCATGGGACTAGCCGCAGATACGCAGTATTTT. The genes are TRBV6-1 and TRBJ2-3; 9 positions match TRBD2. With V trimmed by 7 bases and J by 4 bases, 6 bases remained unmatched. Germline lookup yields CDR1 MNHNS and CDR2 SASEGT. The CDR3 consists of 14 residues.